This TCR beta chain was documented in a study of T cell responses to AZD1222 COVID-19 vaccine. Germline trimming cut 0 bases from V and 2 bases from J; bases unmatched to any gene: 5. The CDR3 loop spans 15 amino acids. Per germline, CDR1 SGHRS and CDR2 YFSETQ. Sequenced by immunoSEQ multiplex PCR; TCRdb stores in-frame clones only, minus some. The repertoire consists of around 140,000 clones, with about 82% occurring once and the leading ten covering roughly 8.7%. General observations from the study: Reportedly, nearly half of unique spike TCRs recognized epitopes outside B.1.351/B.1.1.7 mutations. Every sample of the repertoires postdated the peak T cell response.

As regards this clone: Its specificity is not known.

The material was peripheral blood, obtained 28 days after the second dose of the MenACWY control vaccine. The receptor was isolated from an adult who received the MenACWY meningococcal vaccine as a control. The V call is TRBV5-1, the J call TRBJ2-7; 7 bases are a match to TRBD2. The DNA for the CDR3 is TGCGCCAGCAGCTTGGGCAGAAGCGGGGCCTACGAGCAGTACTTC. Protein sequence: CASSLGRSGAYEQYF. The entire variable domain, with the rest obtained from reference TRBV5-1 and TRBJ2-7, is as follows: KAGVTQTPRYLIKTRGQQVTLSCSPISGHRSVSWYQQTPGQGLQFLFEYFSETQRNKGNFPGRFSGRQFSNSRSEMNVSTLELGDSALYLCASSLGRSGAYEQYFGPGTRLTVT.